Sequencing of this T cell receptor (beta chain) was carried out in a study of T cells after yellow fever vaccination. Study-level background: Fractions with few cells were prepared using SMART-Seq v4 Ultra Low Input. Overall study findings and caveats: The CD4 and CD8 compartments had a small share of their clonotypes in common.

The CDR3 loop spans 15 amino acids. Germline loops: CDR1 DFQATT, CDR2 SNEGSKA (reference sequence). V gave up 3 bases and J gave up 4 bases; unmatched junction bases: 3. Generation of TCR cDNA used 5'RACE template switching (which added a universal primer site and UMIs). TCRdb called the 5' RACE reads again in MiXCR, with one record for every CDR3 protein. The sample contains 150,000 to 200,000 distinct CDR3 sequences, roughly 9% of which appear only once. Concerning this clonotype itself: Its antigen is as yet unknown.

Specimen: CD8+ T cells sorted from PBMCs, collected 45 days after the yellow fever booster vaccination. This clonotype was sampled from a man aged 18 to 30 who received the YFV17D yellow fever vaccine. The chain carries TRBV20-1 and TRBJ2-3, with 14 bases aligning to TRBD2. CDR3: CSARGLAGDSDTQYF. The DNA for the CDR3 is TGCAGTGCTAGGGGACTAGCGGGGGACTCAGATACGCAGTATTTT.